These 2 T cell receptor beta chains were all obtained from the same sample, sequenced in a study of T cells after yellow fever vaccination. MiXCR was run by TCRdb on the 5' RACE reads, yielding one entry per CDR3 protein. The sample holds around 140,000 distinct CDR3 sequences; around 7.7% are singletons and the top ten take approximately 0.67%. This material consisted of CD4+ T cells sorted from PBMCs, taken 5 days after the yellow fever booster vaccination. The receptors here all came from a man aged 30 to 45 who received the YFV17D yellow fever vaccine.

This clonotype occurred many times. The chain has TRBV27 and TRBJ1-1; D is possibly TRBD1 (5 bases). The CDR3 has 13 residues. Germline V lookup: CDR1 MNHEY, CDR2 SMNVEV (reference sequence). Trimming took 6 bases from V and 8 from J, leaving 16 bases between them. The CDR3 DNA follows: TGTGCCAGCAGGCTCCGGGGGTGGTTAGAAGCTTTCTTT. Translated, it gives CASRLRGWLEAFF.

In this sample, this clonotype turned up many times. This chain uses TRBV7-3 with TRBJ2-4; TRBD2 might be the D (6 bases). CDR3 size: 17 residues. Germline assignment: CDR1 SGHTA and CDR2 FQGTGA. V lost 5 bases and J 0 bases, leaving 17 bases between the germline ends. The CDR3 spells CASSPTGVGLAKNIQYF. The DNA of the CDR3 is TGTGCCAGCAGCCCCACCGGGGTGGGACTAGCCAAAAACATTCAGTACTTC.